These 19 T cell receptor beta chains were sequenced from one sample in a study of blood T cells in healthy people across ages. Sample-barcoded 5' priming and a J-beta primer mix drove a second PCR of roughly 7 to 11 cycles. TCRdb reprocessed the 5' RACE reads with MiXCR, giving one entry per CDR3 protein. This table has about 650,000 distinct CDR3 sequences, approximately 52% appearing once. Sequenced sample: blood. These receptors were taken from a woman of 80 years or more in good health.

This clonotype was found once. The chain joins TRBV5-1 to TRBJ2-1; D possibly uses TRBD1 or TRBD2 (5 bases each). The CDR3 runs to 14 residues. Per the germline V gene, CDR1 is SGHRS and CDR2 is YFSETQ. Trimming removed 4 bases from V and 9 bases from J, with 17 bases in between. This CDR3 reads CASSPTGARSEQFF. CDR3 sequence (DNA): TGCGCCAGCAGCCCAACCGGGGCAAGGAGTGAGCAGTTCTTC.

This clonotype was seen ten or more times. The rearrangement uses TRBV9 and TRBJ2-3; either TRBD1 or TRBD2 may fit D (6 bases each). Germline V gene lookup returns CDR1 SGDLS and CDR2 YYNGEE. The CDR3 totals 14 residues. V gave up 7 bases and J gave up 3 bases, with 15 bases separating them. For the CDR3, the DNA is TGTGCCAGCGGGAAGAGGGGGGCAACAGATACGCAGTATTTT. Translated: CASGKRGATDTQYF.

Details on this clonotype: A read error may explain this, as a much larger clone is one base away. The chain couples TRBV6-5 to TRBJ2-1; D is unresolved. CDR1 and CDR2 from the germline V gene are MNHEY and SVGAGI. This CDR3 comprises 13 residues. Between the trimmed V and J ends, which lost 6 bases and 5 bases, there was a span of 11 bases. The CDR3 DNA reads as TGTGCCAGCAGGCCTCGGCGGAACAATGAGCAGTTCTTC. Its translation is CASRPRRNNEQFF.

The chain employs TRBV9 and TRBJ1-2; 7 bases fit TRBD1. Trimming cost V 3 bases and J 6 bases; bases outside gene matches: 14. The CDR3 length is 16 residues. CDR1 is SGDLS, CDR2 YYNGEE, per germline. The CDR3 loop is CASSAESQGKWDGYTF. In nucleotides, the CDR3 is TGTGCCAGCAGCGCTGAATCACAGGGGAAGTGGGATGGCTACACCTTC.

The chain recombines TRBV4-1 with TRBJ2-7, with 9 bases lining up with TRBD2. The CDR3 spans 15 residues. Germline values: CDR1 MGHRA, CDR2 YSYEKL. J lost 0 bases, V lost 4 bases, and 4 bases had no gene match. The DNA for the CDR3 is TGCGCCAGCAGCCCCCGTAGCGGGAGCTCCTACGAGCAGTACTTC. Residues: CASSPRSGSSYEQYF.

The rearrangement uses TRBV12-3 or TRBV12-4 and TRBJ1-2; no clear D gene. Trimming shortened V by 1 base and J by 5 bases, and 14 bases separated the two germline ends. The length of the CDR3 is 15 residues. This CDR3 is CASSLVGQANYGYTF. DNA for the CDR3: TGTGCCAGCAGTTTAGTAGGCCAGGCGAATTATGGCTACACCTTC.

In DNA form, the CDR3 reads TGTGCCAGCACCACTCCGGGGGTTGGCTACACCTTC. Amino acids: CASTTPGVGYTF. This chain joins TRBV7-2 and TRBJ1-2, with D perhaps TRBD1 (5 bases). This CDR3 comprises 12 residues. Per germline, CDR1 SGHTA and CDR2 FQGNSA. The ends were cut back, 7 bases at V and 7 bases at J, with 13 bases in the middle.

Regarding this clonotype: One end of the junction varies from germline; a read error may be responsible. The chain joins TRBV20-1 to TRBJ1-6; possible D gene TRBD1, 5 bases. Germline-derived CDR1 and CDR2 are DFQATT and SNEGSKA (reference sequence). This CDR3 has 14 amino acids. CDR3 coding DNA: TGCAGTGCTGGGGTCGGCAGGGAGGATTCACCCCCCCACTTT. Translated: CSAGVGREDSPPHF.

Notes on this clonotype: A read error may account for a junction end that differs from germline. The chain uses TRBV5-1 and TRBJ1-1, with D perhaps matching TRBD1 (6 bases). Germline V CDR1 and CDR2: SGHRS, YFSETQ. This CDR3 contains 14 residues. The CDR3 sequence is CASILQGLSTEAFF. In nucleotides, the CDR3 is TGCGCCAGCATCTTGCAGGGGCTCAGCACTGAAGCTTTCTTT.

This clonotype was counted between two and nine times. The rearrangement uses TRBV27 and TRBJ1-2; 10 positions agree with TRBD1. The V gene's germline CDR1 is MNHEY and CDR2 SMNVEV (reference sequence). V was pared by 8 bases and J by 4 bases, with 7 bases of the junction left unmatched. The CDR3 is made up of 14 amino acids. CDR3 nucleotides: TGTGCCAGCTCCCGTAGGACAGGGGGCTATGGCTACACCTTC. This gives the protein CASSRRTGGYGYTF.

Notes on this clonotype: A single base separates this from a much larger clone, so it may be a read error. The rearrangement uses TRBV7-3 and TRBJ2-3, with 9 bases fitting TRBD1. Germline assignment: CDR1 SGHTA and CDR2 FQGTGA. The CDR3 length is 13 residues. CDR3 sequence reads: CTSGQGYRDTQYF. CDR3 in DNA: TGTACCAGCGGACAGGGGTATAGAGATACGCAGTATTTT.

V gene TRBV27 combines with J gene TRBJ2-3; D is unclear. CDR3 length equals 14 residues. Trimming took off 1 base at V and 1 base at J, with 6 bases between the two ends. The germline V gene has CDR1 MNHEY and CDR2 SMNVEV (reference sequence). The CDR3 protein is CASSLLSRTDTQYF. CDR3 nucleotide sequence: TGTGCCAGCAGTTTATTGTCTCGCACAGATACGCAGTATTTT.

This chain joins TRBV11-2 and TRBJ2-1, with 7 bases aligning to TRBD1. The germline gives CDR1 SGHAT, CDR2 FQNNGV. Losses at the gene ends were 4 bases for V and 2 bases for J; bases not matched to a gene: 5. The CDR3 loop spans 15 amino acids. The CDR3 is CASSYRDSTYNEQFF. The CDR3 DNA sequence: TGTGCCAGCAGCTACCGGGACAGCACCTACAATGAGCAGTTCTTC.

The chain joins TRBV9 to TRBJ1-1; the D is unclear. Deletions cut 3 bases from V and 1 base from J, with 7 bases between. Per the germline V gene, CDR1 is SGDLS and CDR2 is YYNGEE. This CDR3 comprises 13 residues. DNA of the CDR3: TGTGCCAGCAGCGAGCCAGGGAACACTGAAGCTTTCTTT. It is translated as CASSEPGNTEAFF.

This clonotype has ten or more counts. The chain uses TRBV5-1 and TRBJ2-7, with D perhaps being TRBD1 or TRBD2 (5 bases each). Trimming pared 4 bases from V and 1 base from J, leaving 12 bases between. There are 14 residues in the CDR3. The germline V gene encodes CDR1 SGHRS and CDR2 YFSETQ. CDR3 bases: TGCGCCAGCAGCATCCTGGGGGTTTCCTACGAGCAGTACTTC. The encoded protein is CASSILGVSYEQYF. Together with reference TRBV5-1 and TRBJ2-7, the CDR3 gives the full variable domain: KAGVTQTPRYLIKTRGQQVTLSCSPISGHRSVSWYQQTPGQGLQFLFEYFSETQRNKGNFPGRFSGRQFSNSRSEMNVSTLELGDSALYLCASSILGVSYEQYFGPGTRLTVT.

A word on this clonotype: This may be a read error, as it is one base from a much larger clone. The chain carries TRBV28 and TRBJ2-4, with D perhaps matching TRBD2 (6 bases). Gene TRBJ2-7 matches the end of the DNA better, so the J call may be wrong. CDR1 is MDHEN, CDR2 SYDVKM, per germline. The CDR3 covers 17 residues. The CDR3, as DNA: TGTGCCAGCAGCCCTCGCGTACTAGCCACTTTCCTGAGCGAGCAGTACTTC. Its protein product is CASSPRVLATFLSEQYF.

V usage is TRBV28 and J usage is TRBJ2-7; D unresolved. Germline-derived CDR1 and CDR2 are MDHEN and SYDVKM. Trimming left V 5 bases short and J 3 bases short, with 11 bases between. The CDR3 loop spans 13 amino acids. The DNA for the CDR3 is TGTGCCAGCAGTCCAACGGCCCACTACGAGCAGTACTTC. Residues: CASSPTAHYEQYF.

The chain recombines TRBV6-2 or TRBV6-3 with TRBJ2-7; D tentatively reads TRBD1 or TRBD2 (5 bases each). In germline, CDR1 is MNHEY, CDR2 SVGEGT. The V gene lost 0 bases and the J gene lost 2 bases, with 14 bases spanning the gap. This CDR3 spans 16 amino acids. CDR3: CASSYSVGTVTYEQYF. The CDR3 DNA reads TGTGCCAGCAGTTACTCGGTTGGGACCGTGACCTACGAGCAGTACTTC.

The V gene is TRBV5-1, the J gene TRBJ2-2, with TRBD2 matching over 8 bases. Germline V gene data show CDR1 as SGHRS and CDR2 as YFSETQ. The J segment lost 5 bases and the V segment lost 2 bases, leaving 5 bases of the junction unmatched. This CDR3 region has 15 residues. The CDR3 bases are TGCGCCAGCAGCTTCGGGGGGGCTAGGACCGGGGAGCTGTTTTTT. Its translation: CASSFGGARTGELFF.